The 10 T cell receptor beta chains presented below share a single source sample, sequenced in a study of beta chain features in type 1 diabetes. Every isolated RNA sample was fully reverse transcribed, so sequencing captured expressed TCRB transcripts. Sequenced by immunoSEQ multiplex PCR; TCRdb stores in-frame clones only, minus some. In the table there are fewer than 900,000 clones, roughly 16% of which are singletons. Sequencing was carried out using naive CD4+ T cells from blood. Every receptor here comes from a woman aged 18-29 years in good health.

Only a few counts were recorded for this clone. The chain recombines TRBV28 with TRBJ2-5, with 9 bases lining up with TRBD1. Germline CDR1 MDHEN, CDR2 SYDVKM. This CDR3 region has 16 residues. The V and J ends lost 5 bases and 5 bases, in that order; junction bases with no gene match: 12. The CDR3 DNA sequence: TGTGCCAGCAGTCCCTCCCCCGGGACAGGGATTGAGACCCAGTACTTC. Its translation is CASSPSPGTGIETQYF.

The chain couples TRBV2 to TRBJ2-4; unclear D gene. The germline CDR1 and CDR2 sequences are SNHLY and FYNNEI. This CDR3 has 12 amino acids. Trimming cost V 8 bases and J 0 bases, with 5 bases left between them. The CDR3 DNA is TGTGCCAGCTACCTAGCCAAAAACATTCAGTACTTC. The encoded protein is CASYLAKNIQYF. The full variable domain, completed using reference TRBV2 and TRBJ2-4, is EPEVTQTPSHQVTQMGQEVILRCVPISNHLYFYWYRQILGQKVEFLVSFYNNEISEKSEIFDDQFSVERPDGSNFTLKIRSTKLEDSAMYFCASYLAKNIQYFGAGTRLSVL.

The rearrangement links TRBV5-1 to TRBJ2-1; 10 bases are a match to TRBD2. V dropped 1 base and J dropped 5; count of bases not matched to a gene: 9. Germline-derived CDR1 and CDR2 are SGHRS and YFSETQ. The CDR3 length is 17 residues. Here the CDR3 DNA reads TGCGCCAGCAGCTTGTACCCTCCAGCGGGAGGGGACAATGAGCAGTTCTTC. Translating it yields CASSLYPPAGGDNEQFF.

This clone was recorded a few times. The same CDR3 can be traced to other DNA sequences in this sample. The V and J genes are TRBV5-1 and TRBJ2-1; TRBD2 matches at 8 bases. CDR1 and CDR2 from the germline V gene are SGHRS and YFSETQ. V shed 2 bases, J shed 0 bases, and the junction held 1 base outside the gene matches. This CDR3 has 15 residues. CDR3 residues: CASSFSGSSYNEQFF. The CDR3 DNA reads as TGCGCCAGCAGCTTCAGCGGGAGCTCCTACAATGAGCAGTTCTTC.

This clone was seen only a few times. This chain links TRBV28 with TRBJ2-7; D not resolved. Between the trimmed V and J ends, which lost 5 bases and 3 bases, there was a span of 11 bases. CDR3 length: 13 amino acids. Germline CDR1 and CDR2: MDHEN and SYDVKM. The CDR3 DNA is TGTGCCAGCAGTGAGATGGGTTACTACGAGCAGTACTTC. This encodes CASSEMGYYEQYF.

The V call is TRBV27, the J call TRBJ1-5; D gene unclear. Germline CDR1 MNHEY, CDR2 SMNVEV (reference sequence). V lost 1 base to trimming and J lost 0 bases, with 7 bases between them. There are 15 residues in the CDR3. Written as DNA, the CDR3 is TGTGCCAGCAGTTTATTCGGATATAGCAATCAGCCCCAGCATTTT. As protein: CASSLFGYSNQPQHF.

This chain links TRBV7-3 with TRBJ2-3; D unresolved. The CDR3 totals 13 residues. The germline gives CDR1 SGHTA, CDR2 FQGTGA. V was trimmed by 6 bases and J by 1 base, leaving 8 bases between them. The DNA for the CDR3 is TGTGCCAGCAGTACCAGCGGCACAGATACGCAGTATTTT. Translated: CASSTSGTDTQYF.

In regard to this clone: Different DNA sequences within this sample yield the same CDR3. J is TRBJ2-5 and V is TRBV7-2; D gene uncertain. The CDR3 is 13 amino acids. Germline CDR1 SGHTA, CDR2 FQGNSA. V lost 3 bases and J 5 bases, leaving 10 bases between the germline ends. The CDR3 region has the DNA TGTGCCAGCAGCTTTGCTGGGGTCGAGACCCAGTACTTC. Its translation: CASSFAGVETQYF.

The chain carries TRBV19 and TRBJ2-3; D uncertain. CDR1 LNHDA and CDR2 SQIVND come from the germline V gene (reference sequence). The CDR3 spans 12 residues. Between the trimmed V and J ends, which lost 5 bases and 6 bases, there was a span of 9 bases. CDR3 protein: CASSFYGDTQYF. The CDR3 coding sequence is TGTGCCAGTAGTTTCTACGGGGATACGCAGTATTTT.

The chain recombines TRBV7-2 with TRBJ1-5; the D gene is possibly TRBD1 (6 bases). The CDR3 has 13 amino acids. The V gene lost 4 bases and the J gene lost 7 bases, with 11 bases spanning the gap. Germline V gene lookup returns CDR1 SGHTA and CDR2 FQGNSA. The CDR3 here is CASSSGQGQPQHF. Here the CDR3 DNA reads TGTGCCAGCAGCTCGGGGCAGGGGCAGCCCCAGCATTTT.